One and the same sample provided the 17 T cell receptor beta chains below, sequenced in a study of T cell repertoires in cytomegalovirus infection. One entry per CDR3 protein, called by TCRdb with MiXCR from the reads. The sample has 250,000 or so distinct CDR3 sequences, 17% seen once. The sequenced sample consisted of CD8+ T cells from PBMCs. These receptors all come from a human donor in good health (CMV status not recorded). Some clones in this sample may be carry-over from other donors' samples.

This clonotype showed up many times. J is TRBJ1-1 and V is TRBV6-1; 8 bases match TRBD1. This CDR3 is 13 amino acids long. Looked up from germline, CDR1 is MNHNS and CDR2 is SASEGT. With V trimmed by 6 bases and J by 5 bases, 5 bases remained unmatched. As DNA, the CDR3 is TGTGCCAGCAGCACAGGGGGGGGGACTGAAGCTTTCTTT. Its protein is CASSTGGGTEAFF.

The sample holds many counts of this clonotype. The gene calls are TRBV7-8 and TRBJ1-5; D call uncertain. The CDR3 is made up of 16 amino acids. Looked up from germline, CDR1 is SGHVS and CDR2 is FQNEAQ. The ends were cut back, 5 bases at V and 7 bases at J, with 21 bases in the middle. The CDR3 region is CASSPGTITERQPQHF. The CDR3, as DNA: TGTGCCAGCAGCCCAGGAACTATAACGGAGCGGCAGCCCCAGCATTTT. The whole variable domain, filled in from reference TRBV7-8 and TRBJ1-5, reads GAGVSQSPRYKVAKRGQDVALRCDPISGHVSLFWYQQALGQGPEFLTYFQNEAQLDKSGLPSDRFFAERPEGSVSTLKIQRTQQEDSAVYLCASSPGTITERQPQHFGDGTRLSIL.

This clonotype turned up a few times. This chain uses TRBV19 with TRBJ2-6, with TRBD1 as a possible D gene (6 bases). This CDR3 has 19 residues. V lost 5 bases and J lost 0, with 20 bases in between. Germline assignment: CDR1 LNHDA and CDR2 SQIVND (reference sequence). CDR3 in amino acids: CASSPDPGHLFSGANVLTF. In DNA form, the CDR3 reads TGTGCCAGTAGTCCTGACCCGGGACACCTTTTCTCTGGGGCCAACGTCCTGACTTTC.

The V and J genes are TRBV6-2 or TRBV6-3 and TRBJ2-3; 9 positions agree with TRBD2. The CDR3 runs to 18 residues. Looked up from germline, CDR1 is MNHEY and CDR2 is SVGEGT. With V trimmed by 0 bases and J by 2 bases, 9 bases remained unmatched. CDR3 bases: TGTGCCAGCAGTTACTCCTCCTACGCGGGGGGGTTCACAGATACGCAGTATTTT. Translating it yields CASSYSSYAGGFTDTQYF.

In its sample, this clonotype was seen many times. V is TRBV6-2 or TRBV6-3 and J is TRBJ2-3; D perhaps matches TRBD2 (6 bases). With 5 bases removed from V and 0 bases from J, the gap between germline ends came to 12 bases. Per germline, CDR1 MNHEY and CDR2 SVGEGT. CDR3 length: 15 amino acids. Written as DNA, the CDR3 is TGTGCCAGCAGTCGGGACTTCTCTAGCACAGATACGCAGTATTTT. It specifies CASSRDFSSTDTQYF.

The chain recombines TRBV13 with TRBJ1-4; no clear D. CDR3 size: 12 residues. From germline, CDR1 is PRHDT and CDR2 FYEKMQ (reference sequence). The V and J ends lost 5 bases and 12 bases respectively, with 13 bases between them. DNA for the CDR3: TGTGCCAGCAGCACGGCCTTGACCCAACTGTTTTTT. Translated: CASSTALTQLFF. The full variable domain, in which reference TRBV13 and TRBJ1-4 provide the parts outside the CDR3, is AAGVIQSPRHLIKEKRETATLKCYPIPRHDTVYWYQQGPGQDPQFLISFYEKMQSDKGSIPDRFSAQQFSDYHSELNMSSLELGDSALYFCASSTALTQLFFGSGTQLSVL.

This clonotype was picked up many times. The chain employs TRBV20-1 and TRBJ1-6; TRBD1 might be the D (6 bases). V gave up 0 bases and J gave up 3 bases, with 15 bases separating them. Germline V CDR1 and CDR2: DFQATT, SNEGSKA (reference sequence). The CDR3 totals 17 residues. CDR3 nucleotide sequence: TGCAGTGCTAGAGAGGAGATCGACAGGATCTATAATTCACCCCTCCACTTT. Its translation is CSAREEIDRIYNSPLHF.

Written as DNA, the CDR3 is TGTGCTGGCGGGGGTAGTCGAAACTACGAGCAGTACTTC. Amino acid sequence: CAGGGSRNYEQYF. The chain has TRBV7-6 and TRBJ2-7; 7 bases match TRBD2. CDR1 and CDR2 from the germline V gene are SGHVS and FNYEAQ. The CDR3 covers 13 residues.

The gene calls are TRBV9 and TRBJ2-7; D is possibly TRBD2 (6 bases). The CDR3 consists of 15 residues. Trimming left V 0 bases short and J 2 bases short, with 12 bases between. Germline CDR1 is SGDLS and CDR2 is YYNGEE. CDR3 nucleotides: TGTGCCAGCAGCGTAGACAGCGGGTATACCTACGAGCAGTACTTC. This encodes CASSVDSGYTYEQYF.

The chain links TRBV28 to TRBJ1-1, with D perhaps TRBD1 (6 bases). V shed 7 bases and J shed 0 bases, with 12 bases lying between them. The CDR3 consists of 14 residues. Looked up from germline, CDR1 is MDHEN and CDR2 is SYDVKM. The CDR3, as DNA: TGTGCCAGCAAGTTCGGACAGCTGAACACTGAAGCTTTCTTT. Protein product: CASKFGQLNTEAFF. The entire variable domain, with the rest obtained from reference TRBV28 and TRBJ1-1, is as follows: DVKVTQSSRYLVKRTGEKVFLECVQDMDHENMFWYRQDPGLGLRLIYFSYDVKMKEKGDIPEGYSVSREKKERFSLILESASTNQTSMYLCASKFGQLNTEAFFGQGTRLTVV.

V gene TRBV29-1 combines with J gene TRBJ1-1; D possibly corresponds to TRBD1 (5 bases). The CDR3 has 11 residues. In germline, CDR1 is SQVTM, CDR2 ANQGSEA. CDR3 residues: CKGSGVTEAFF. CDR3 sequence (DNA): TGCAAGGGATCGGGGGTCACTGAAGCTTTCTTT.

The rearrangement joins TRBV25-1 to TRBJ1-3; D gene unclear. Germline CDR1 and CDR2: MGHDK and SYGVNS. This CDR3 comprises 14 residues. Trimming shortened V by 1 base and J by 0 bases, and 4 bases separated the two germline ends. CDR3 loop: CASSEWRSGNTIYF. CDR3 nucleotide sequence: TGTGCCAGCAGTGAATGGCGCTCTGGAAACACCATATATTTT.

In DNA form, the CDR3 reads TGCGCCAGCAGTGAGGCGGGGACACTTACCAACACTGAAGCTTTCTTT. Protein: CASSEAGTLTNTEAFF. V usage is TRBV10-1 and J usage is TRBJ1-1; the D gene is possibly TRBD1 (6 bases). CDR3 length: 16 amino acids. With 2 bases removed from V and 2 bases from J, the gap between germline ends came to 15 bases. The germline V gene encodes CDR1 WNHNN and CDR2 SYGVQD (reference sequence).

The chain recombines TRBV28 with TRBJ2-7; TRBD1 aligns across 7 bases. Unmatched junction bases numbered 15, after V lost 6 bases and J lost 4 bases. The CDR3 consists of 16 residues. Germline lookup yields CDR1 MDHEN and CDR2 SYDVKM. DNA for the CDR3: TGTGCCAGCAGCCGACGATTGGACAGGCCTAATTACGAGCAGTACTTC. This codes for CASSRRLDRPNYEQYF.

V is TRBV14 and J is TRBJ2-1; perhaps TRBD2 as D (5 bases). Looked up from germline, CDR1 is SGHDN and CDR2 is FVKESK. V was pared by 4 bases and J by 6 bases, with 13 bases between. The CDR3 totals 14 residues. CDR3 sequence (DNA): TGTGCCAGCAGCCGGCCACTGAGCGGCAATGAGCAGTTCTTC. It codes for CASSRPLSGNEQFF.

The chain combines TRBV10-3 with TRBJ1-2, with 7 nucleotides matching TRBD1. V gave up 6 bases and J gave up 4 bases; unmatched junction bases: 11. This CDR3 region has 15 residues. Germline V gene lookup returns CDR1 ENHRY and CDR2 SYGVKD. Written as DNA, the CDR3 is TGTGCCATCAGGGAATCGACAGGGAGTTCCTATGGCTACACCTTC. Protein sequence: CAIRESTGSSYGYTF.

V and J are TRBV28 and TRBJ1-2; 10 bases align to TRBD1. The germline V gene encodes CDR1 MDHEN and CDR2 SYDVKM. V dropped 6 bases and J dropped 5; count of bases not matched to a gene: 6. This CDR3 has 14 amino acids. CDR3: CASSPRTGGYGYTF. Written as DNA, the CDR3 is TGTGCCAGCAGCCCAAGGACAGGGGGATATGGCTACACCTTC.